Each of the 14 T cell receptor beta chains below was sequenced from the same sample in a study of cytomegalovirus exposure and HLA in healthy donors (dated 2017 in TCRdb). Library prep was done by the immunoSEQ multiplex PCR assay. TCRdb took this table from immuneACCESS and kept in-frame rearrangements with V and J called. Such tables lack part of the clones; where checked against another copy, unresolved V genes explain under half of the gap, and the rest is unexplained. In this sample the table shows around 300,000 clones, approximately 86% of which occur a single time. The top ten constitute around 1% of the sample. The sample comprised PBMCs. All receptors come from a woman younger than 35 in good health and CMV-seronegative.

The V gene is TRBV2, the J gene TRBJ1-3; possibly TRBD1 for D (6 bases). The V end lost 6 bases, the J end lost 0 bases, and 6 bases lay between the germline ends. The germline CDR1 and CDR2 sequences are SNHLY and FYNNEI. The CDR3 spans 13 residues. DNA of the CDR3: TGTGCCAGCAGGGACAGCTCTGGAAACACCATATATTTT. Amino acid sequence: CASRDSSGNTIYF.

V and J are TRBV29-1 and TRBJ2-3, with 10 bases identical to TRBD1. The CDR3 runs 16 residues. V was clipped by 3 bases and J by 5 bases; unmatched bases: 11. Germline CDR1 and CDR2: SQVTM and ANQGSEA. The CDR3 reads CSVDQGGQGTVDTQYF. The CDR3 DNA sequence: TGCAGCGTTGACCAGGGGGGACAGGGGACCGTAGATACGCAGTATTTT.

The chain uses TRBV18 and TRBJ1-1, with D possibly TRBD1 on 5 matching bases. Germline-derived CDR1 and CDR2 are KGHSH and LQKENI. This CDR3 spans 13 amino acids. Trimming stripped 2 bases from V and 4 bases from J, with 8 bases between. DNA for the CDR3: TGTGCCAGCTCACCAGATCAGGGCACTGAAGCTTTCTTT. Translation gives CASSPDQGTEAFF.

The genes are TRBV7-2 and TRBJ1-1, with 7 bases that match TRBD1. With 0 bases clipped from V and 1 base from J, the junction kept 2 bases outside the gene matches. This CDR3 comprises 15 residues. Germline assignment: CDR1 SGHTA and CDR2 FQGNSA. CDR3 DNA sequence: TGTGCCAGCAGCTTAGCGGCAGGGGGGAACACTGAAGCTTTCTTT. As protein: CASSLAAGGNTEAFF.

The chain employs TRBV7-2 and TRBJ2-7; no definite D call. Trimming took off 1 base at V and 6 bases at J, with 10 bases between the two ends. Germline values: CDR1 SGHTA, CDR2 FQGNSA. The CDR3 runs 13 residues. As DNA, the CDR3 is TGTGCCAGCAGCTTAGTGACTGTGCCCGAGCAGTACTTC. It specifies CASSLVTVPEQYF.

This chain connects TRBV7-2 to TRBJ1-5, with a weak D call TRBD1 (5 bases). V gave up 1 base and J gave up 6 bases, with 7 bases separating them. The CDR3 contains 13 residues. Germline CDR1 SGHTA, CDR2 FQGNSA. For the CDR3, the DNA is TGTGCCAGCAGCTTAGAGGGGTTTCAGCCCCAGCATTTT. It yields the protein CASSLEGFQPQHF.

This rearrangement joins TRBV6-5 to TRBJ1-2; possible D gene TRBD1, 6 bases. There are 14 residues in the CDR3. Per the germline V gene, CDR1 is MNHEY and CDR2 is SVGAGI. Trimming stripped 5 bases from V and 0 bases from J, with 10 bases between. The CDR3 coding sequence is TGTGCCAGCAGTGAAAGGACAGCTAACTATGGCTACACCTTC. Amino acid sequence: CASSERTANYGYTF.

This rearrangement joins TRBV6-5 to TRBJ2-1; the D is unclear. The CDR3 is 13 amino acids. Germline CDR1 is MNHEY and CDR2 is SVGAGI. Trimming cost V 2 bases and J 4 bases, with 6 bases left between them. CDR3: CASSYGPYNEQFF. The CDR3, as DNA: TGTGCCAGCAGTTACGGGCCGTACAATGAGCAGTTCTTC.

The J gene is TRBJ2-3, the V gene TRBV5-1, with D perhaps TRBD1 (6 bases). V was clipped by 3 bases and J by 3 bases, with 11 bases between them. The germline gives CDR1 SGHRS, CDR2 YFSETQ. The CDR3 is made up of 14 amino acids. The CDR3 loop reads CASSSSTGTDTQYF. The CDR3 nucleotides are TGCGCCAGCAGCTCCAGCACAGGGACAGATACGCAGTATTTT.

Here the CDR3 reads CAYQQAEQYF. The CDR3 DNA reads TGTGCCTACCAACAGGCCGAGCAGTACTTC. This chain links TRBV30 with TRBJ2-7; perhaps TRBD1 as D (5 bases). V was shortened by 7 bases and J by 6 bases, with 10 bases between the two germline ends. CDR3 size: 10 residues. CDR1 is GTSNPN and CDR2 is SVGIG in the germline V gene (reference sequence).

J is TRBJ1-2 and V is TRBV9; the D gene is possibly TRBD1 (5 bases). The CDR3 runs 15 residues. The germline V and J ends were trimmed by 2 bases and 3 bases, with 14 bases remaining between them. Germline assignment: CDR1 SGDLS and CDR2 YYNGEE. The CDR3 loop reads CASSVTAGKDYGYTF. CDR3 sequence (DNA): TGTGCCAGCAGCGTTACGGCAGGGAAAGACTATGGCTACACCTTC.

The gene calls are TRBV28 and TRBJ1-1, with 8 bases lining up with TRBD1. The trim removed 5 bases at V and 0 bases at J, leaving 8 bases unmatched. Germline CDR1 MDHEN, CDR2 SYDVKM. The CDR3 covers 16 residues. CDR3 coding DNA: TGTGCCAGCAGTCCCCGGGACAGGCACTTGAACACTGAAGCTTTCTTT. It is translated as CASSPRDRHLNTEAFF.

This rearrangement joins TRBV6-5 to TRBJ1-1; 8 nucleotides agree with TRBD1. V lost 2 bases and J lost 5; bases outside the gene matches: 7. Germline CDR1 and CDR2: MNHEY and SVGAGI. CDR3 size: 15 residues. The CDR3 region is CASSYPGQGATEAFF. CDR3 DNA sequence: TGTGCCAGCAGTTACCCCGGACAGGGCGCTACTGAAGCTTTCTTT.

This clone showed up just once. This sequence joins TRBV7-3 and TRBJ2-2; D gene uncertain. V lost 5 bases and J 7 bases, leaving 11 bases between the germline ends. The CDR3 spans 13 residues. Germline V gene data show CDR1 as SGHTA and CDR2 as FQGTGA. CDR3 residues: CASSPPSGGELFF. CDR3 DNA sequence: TGTGCCAGCAGCCCCCCCTCCGGCGGGGAGCTGTTTTTT.